This T cell receptor beta chain was found in a study of shared clonotypes between healthy human individuals. About the study: Aged 18 to 49, the donors were two women and three men.

On this clone: Its specificity is unknown.

Trimming removed 1 base at V and 2 bases at J, with 12 bases between. Per germline, CDR1 SGHRS and CDR2 YFSETQ. The CDR3 is made up of 15 amino acids. Notes on the study in general: Non-shared clonotypes displayed generation probabilities falling below those of clonotypes present in all four donors.

Naive CD8 isolation took CD45RO-negative cells positively selected for CCR7 and excluded terminally differentiated effector memory CD45RA+ cells. Donors had no recently reported acute infections or vaccinations and were HIV-negative. Generated by immunoSEQ multiplex PCR, the TCRdb table keeps only in-frame clones and is missing some. The sample holds about 2.1 million clones; about 92% are singletons and the top ten take over 1.5%. This receptor was identified in a man between 18 and 35 years old in good health. Some clones in this sample may be carry-over from other donors' samples. The sample comprised naive CD8+ T cells from PBMCs. The chain has TRBV5-1 and TRBJ1-1; tentatively, D is TRBD1 (5 bases). This chain's CDR3 is CASSLSDSFNTEAFF. As DNA, the CDR3 is TGCGCCAGCAGCTTGAGTGACAGCTTTAACACTGAAGCTTTCTTT.